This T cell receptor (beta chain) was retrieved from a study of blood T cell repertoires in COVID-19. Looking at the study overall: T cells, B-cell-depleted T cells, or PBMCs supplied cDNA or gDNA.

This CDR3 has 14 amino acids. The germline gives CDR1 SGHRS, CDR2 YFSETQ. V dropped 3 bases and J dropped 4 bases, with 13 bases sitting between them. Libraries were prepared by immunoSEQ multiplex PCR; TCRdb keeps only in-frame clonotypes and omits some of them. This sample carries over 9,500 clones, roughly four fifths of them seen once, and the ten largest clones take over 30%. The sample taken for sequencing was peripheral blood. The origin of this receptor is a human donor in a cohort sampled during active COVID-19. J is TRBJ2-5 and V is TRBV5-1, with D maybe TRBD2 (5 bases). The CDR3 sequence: CASSSDGEVETQYF. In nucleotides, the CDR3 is TGCGCCAGCAGCTCGGACGGGGAAGTAGAGACCCAGTACTTC.